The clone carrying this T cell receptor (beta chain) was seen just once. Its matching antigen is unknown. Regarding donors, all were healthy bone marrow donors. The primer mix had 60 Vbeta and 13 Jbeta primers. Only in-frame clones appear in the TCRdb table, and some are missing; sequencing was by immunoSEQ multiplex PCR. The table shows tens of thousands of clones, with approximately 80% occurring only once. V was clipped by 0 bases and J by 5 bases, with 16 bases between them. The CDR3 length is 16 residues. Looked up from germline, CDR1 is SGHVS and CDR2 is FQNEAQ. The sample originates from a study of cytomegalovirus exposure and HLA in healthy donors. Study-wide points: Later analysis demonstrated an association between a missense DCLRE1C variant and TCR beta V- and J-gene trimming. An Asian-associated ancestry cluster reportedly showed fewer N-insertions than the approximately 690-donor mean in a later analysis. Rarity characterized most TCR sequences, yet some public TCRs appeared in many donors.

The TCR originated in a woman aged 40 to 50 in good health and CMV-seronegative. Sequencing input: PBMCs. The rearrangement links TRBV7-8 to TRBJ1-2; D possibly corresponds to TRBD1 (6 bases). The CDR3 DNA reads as TGTGCCAGCAGCTTAGCGCTGGGAGGGGGGAATTATGGCTACACCTTC. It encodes CASSLALGGGNYGYTF.